These 23 T cell receptor beta chains came from one sample sequenced in a study of beta chain features in type 1 diabetes. The sequenced template was cDNA made from the entire isolated RNA. Using immunoSEQ multiplex PCR, the repertoire was profiled, and TCRdb retains in-frame clones only, with some absent. The repertoire consists of about 900,000 clones, with 15% to 20% occurring once and the leading ten covering 0.023%. Sequenced sample: naive CD4+ T cells from blood. The receptors come from a woman aged 18-29 years in good health.

The genes are TRBV6-5 and TRBJ2-6, with D uncertain. The CDR3 has 15 amino acids. Per the germline V gene, CDR1 is MNHEY and CDR2 is SVGAGI. V dropped 10 bases and J dropped 0 bases, with 13 bases sitting between them. The CDR3: CATGAGRSGANVLTF. The CDR3 DNA reads as TGTGCCACGGGTGCCGGTCGCTCTGGGGCCAACGTCCTGACTTTC.

V gene TRBV4-3 combines with J gene TRBJ2-7; D perhaps matches TRBD2 (5 bases). V was cut by 1 base and J by 3 bases, with 13 bases left in between. In germline, CDR1 is LGHNA, CDR2 YSLEER. The CDR3 sequence is 15 residues long. CDR3 in DNA: TGCGCCAGCAGCCAAGCGAATAGAGGGTACTACGAGCAGTACTTC. This encodes CASSQANRGYYEQYF.

The rearrangement uses TRBV6-5 and TRBJ1-3; no firm D call. Trimming shortened V by 6 bases and J by 0 bases, and 6 bases separated the two germline ends. CDR1 MNHEY and CDR2 SVGAGI come from the germline V gene. The CDR3 loop spans 13 amino acids. DNA for the CDR3: TGTGCCAGCAGACAGAGCTCTGGAAACACCATATATTTT. This gives the protein CASRQSSGNTIYF.

The rearrangement joins TRBV11-2 to TRBJ2-1; TRBD2 matches 8 bases. The V and J ends lost 6 bases and 8 bases, in that order; junction bases with no gene match: 12. CDR3 size: 15 residues. Germline V gene lookup returns CDR1 SGHAT and CDR2 FQNNGV. The DNA of the CDR3 is TGTGCCAGCAGTTCAACCGGGACTAGGGTCCATGAGCAGTTCTTC. Translation gives CASSSTGTRVHEQFF.

This clone was detected only a few times. The rearrangement joins TRBV28 to TRBJ2-3; 9 bases are a match to TRBD2. V dropped 7 bases and J dropped 3; count of bases not matched to a gene: 2. The germline V gene encodes CDR1 MDHEN and CDR2 SYDVKM. The CDR3 runs 13 residues. The CDR3 loop reads CASKLAGTDTQYF. The CDR3 nucleotides are TGTGCCAGCAAGCTAGCGGGAACAGATACGCAGTATTTT.

This clone was seen a few times. The chain combines TRBV6-6 with TRBJ2-3; 8 bases agree with TRBD2. CDR1 and CDR2 from the germline V gene are MNHNY and SVGAGI (reference sequence). Losses at the gene ends were 0 bases for V and 2 bases for J; bases not matched to a gene: 4. CDR3 length: 16 residues. Here the CDR3 reads CASSYSILAVTDTQYF. CDR3 DNA: TGTGCCAGCAGTTACTCTATACTAGCGGTCACAGATACGCAGTATTTT.

The sample holds a few counts of this clone. This chain uses TRBV18 with TRBJ2-3; D is unresolved. The CDR3 is made up of 14 amino acids. The V end lost 1 base, the J end lost 1 base, and 6 bases lay between the germline ends. Germline CDR1 reads KGHSH; CDR2 reads LQKENI. The CDR3 spells CASSPLEGTDTQYF. In DNA, the CDR3 is TGTGCCAGCTCACCACTAGAAGGCACAGATACGCAGTATTTT.

The chain is built from TRBV5-1 and TRBJ1-2, with D tentatively TRBD1 (5 bases). The V and J ends lost 0 bases and 10 bases respectively, with 25 bases between them. The CDR3 contains 17 residues. The germline gives CDR1 SGHRS, CDR2 YFSETQ. CDR3 nucleotide sequence: TGCGCCAGCAGCTTGGACGGTGCGGGGACCCGGAGTCTCTACTACACCTTC. This sequence encodes CASSLDGAGTRSLYYTF.

The table lists this clone with a few counts. The chain links TRBV4-1 to TRBJ2-7; TRBD1 is a possible D gene (6 bases). The germline V and J ends were trimmed by 1 base and 2 bases, with 18 bases remaining between them. Germline-derived CDR1 and CDR2 are MGHRA and YSYEKL. CDR3 length: 17 amino acids. The CDR3 spells CASSQGAQGSYAYEQYF. The DNA of the CDR3 is TGCGCCAGCAGCCAAGGGGCACAGGGTTCTTACGCCTACGAGCAGTACTTC.

The V gene is TRBV2, the J gene TRBJ2-4; TRBD2 is a possible D gene (5 bases). The V and J ends lost 6 bases and 0 bases respectively, with 9 bases between them. CDR1 SNHLY and CDR2 FYNNEI come from the germline V gene. This CDR3 is 14 amino acids long. The CDR3 DNA reads TGTGCCAGCAGAAGCGGTTTAGCCAAAAACATTCAGTACTTC. Protein product: CASRSGLAKNIQYF.

The rearrangement uses TRBV7-9 and TRBJ1-5, with 9 bases lining up with TRBD1. V lost 5 bases, J lost 0 bases, and 8 bases stayed unmatched. Germline V gene sequence: CDR1 SEHNR, CDR2 FQNEAQ (reference sequence). This CDR3 comprises 17 residues. The CDR3 loop reads CASSTWTGDYSNQPQHF. The CDR3 coding sequence is TGTGCCAGCAGCACATGGACAGGGGATTATAGCAATCAGCCCCAGCATTTT. The variable domain in full, with the rest retrieved from reference TRBV7-9 and TRBJ1-5, is DTGVSQNPRHKITKRGQNVTFRCDPISEHNRLYWYRQTLGQGPEFLTYFQNEAQLEKSRLLSDRFSAERPKGSFSTLEIQRTEQGDSAMYLCASSTWTGDYSNQPQHFGDGTRLSIL.

This clone turned up a few times. V usage is TRBV28 and J usage is TRBJ2-5; a weak D match, TRBD2 (6 bases). Germline loops: CDR1 MDHEN, CDR2 SYDVKM. This CDR3 contains 15 residues. V gave up 3 bases and J gave up 2 bases, with 13 bases separating them. The CDR3 bases are TGTGCCAGCAGTTTTCTAGCGCACAAACAAGAGACCCAGTACTTC. Translating gives CASSFLAHKQETQYF.

The sample holds a few counts of this clone. The same CDR3 is also encoded by other DNA sequences in this sample. The V gene is TRBV6-6, the J gene TRBJ1-5, with 10 bases that match TRBD1. CDR1 is MNHNY, CDR2 SVGAGI, per germline (reference sequence). J gave up 4 bases and V 6 bases, and 3 bases lay outside the gene matches. The CDR3 consists of 14 residues. This chain's CDR3 is CASSRDRGNQPQHF. CDR3 DNA: TGTGCCAGCAGCAGGGACAGGGGAAATCAGCCCCAGCATTTT.

In DNA, the CDR3 is TGTGCCAGCAGCCCTCACAGGGGGCTAACTAATGAAAAACTGTTTTTT. It is translated as CASSPHRGLTNEKLFF. The genes are TRBV9 and TRBJ1-4; 9 bases agree with TRBD1. The V and J ends lost 4 bases and 1 base, in that order; junction bases with no gene match: 5. The length of the CDR3 is 16 residues. CDR1 is SGDLS and CDR2 is YYNGEE in the germline V gene.

The CDR3 coding sequence is TGCAGCGCCCAGACTAGCTTTACCGCCCTCGAGCAGTACTTC. It translates to CSAQTSFTALEQYF. V and J are TRBV29-1 and TRBJ2-7; 7 positions match TRBD2. The V gene's germline CDR1 is SQVTM and CDR2 ANQGSEA. The CDR3 length is 14 residues. V was clipped by 7 bases and J by 6 bases; unmatched bases: 15.

V is TRBV28 and J is TRBJ1-2; D not resolved. CDR3 length equals 12 residues. In germline, CDR1 is MDHEN, CDR2 SYDVKM. Trimming shortened V by 5 bases and J by 2 bases, and 6 bases separated the two germline ends. CDR3 region: CASSPMNYGYTF. CDR3 in DNA: TGTGCCAGCAGTCCCATGAACTATGGCTACACCTTC.

The CDR3 is CASSLSWDSTQYF. CDR3 sequence (DNA): TGTGCCAGCAGTTTATCGTGGGACAGTACCCAGTACTTC. The chain carries TRBV27 and TRBJ2-5; 7 bases agree with TRBD1. The CDR3 extends over 13 amino acids. Germline CDR1 reads MNHEY; CDR2 reads SMNVEV (reference sequence). The V segment lost 0 bases and the J segment 8 bases; nucleotides outside the gene matches: 3.

This chain connects TRBV28 to TRBJ2-7; 11 positions agree with TRBD2. Trimming removed 4 bases from V and 4 bases from J; junction bases left unmatched: 9. The CDR3 is made up of 16 amino acids. The germline V gene has CDR1 MDHEN and CDR2 SYDVKM. This chain's CDR3 is CASSSVSGRAGYEQYF. CDR3 DNA sequence: TGTGCCAGCAGTTCCGTTAGCGGGAGGGCCGGGTACGAGCAGTACTTC.

The chain couples TRBV11-2 to TRBJ2-7; 9 bases align to TRBD1. CDR3 length equals 16 residues. The germline gives CDR1 SGHAT, CDR2 FQNNGV. V lost 2 bases, J lost 2 bases, and 7 bases stayed unmatched. CDR3 in DNA: TGTGCCAGCAGCTTACTAGGCGGGACAGGGACCTACGAGCAGTACTTC. It yields the protein CASSLLGGTGTYEQYF.

This clone was counted only a few times. V usage is TRBV9 and J usage is TRBJ2-2, with 10 nucleotides matching TRBD2. Germline CDR1 SGDLS, CDR2 YYNGEE. This CDR3 comprises 16 residues. V was pared by 9 bases and J by 6 bases, with 14 bases of the junction left unmatched. CDR3 residues: CATKNLAGVLSGELFF. CDR3 nucleotides: TGTGCCACAAAGAACCTAGCGGGAGTATTATCCGGGGAGCTGTTTTTT.

The chain recombines TRBV19 with TRBJ2-1; 7 nucleotides line up with TRBD2. V gave up 7 bases and J gave up 9 bases; unmatched junction bases: 15. The V gene's germline CDR1 is LNHDA and CDR2 SQIVND (reference sequence). The length of the CDR3 is 15 residues. DNA for the CDR3: TGTGCCAGTAAGGTGCTTGCGGGAGAGATAAGTGAGCAGTTCTTC. This encodes CASKVLAGEISEQFF.

This clone was seen more than once but under ten times. The chain carries TRBV4-2 and TRBJ1-2, with D maybe TRBD1 (5 bases). The CDR3 runs 14 residues. CDR1 is LGHNA and CDR2 is YNFKEQ in the germline V gene. Trimming stripped 1 base from V and 5 bases from J, with 11 bases between. The CDR3 protein is CASSQAPGTYGYTF. CDR3 sequence (DNA): TGTGCCAGCAGCCAAGCCCCAGGGACTTATGGCTACACCTTC.

The chain employs TRBV5-4 and TRBJ2-3; no definite D call. Looked up from germline, CDR1 is SGHNT and CDR2 is YYREEE (reference sequence). V was trimmed by 4 bases and J by 0 bases, leaving 12 bases between them. The CDR3 contains 15 residues. The CDR3, as DNA: TGTGCCAGCAGCCTTAGAACCTCTAGCACAGATACGCAGTATTTT. It codes for CASSLRTSSTDTQYF.